Each of the 10 T cell receptor beta chains below was sequenced from the same sample in a study of siplizumab effects on memory and regulatory T cells. TCRdb's copy holds only in-frame clones and misses some; the assay was immunoSEQ multiplex PCR. The data contain more than 85,000 clones, about 90% of them singletons. Input material: Tregs sorted from blood. All receptors come from a human donor in good health.

This CDR3 reads CAIQRESNEQYF. The CDR3 nucleotides are TGTGCCATCCAGCGGGAGTCCAACGAGCAGTACTTC. The J gene is TRBJ2-7, the V gene TRBV10-3, with TRBD2 matching 8 bases. V lost 8 bases and J lost 5; bases outside the gene matches: 5. Germline V CDR1 and CDR2: ENHRY, SYGVKD. The CDR3 covers 12 residues.

V is TRBV5-6 and J is TRBJ2-7, with 10 nucleotides matching TRBD1. Trimming took 4 bases from V and 5 from J; bases not matched to a gene: 6. The CDR3 runs 14 residues. Germline V gene sequence: CDR1 SGHDT, CDR2 YYEEEE. The CDR3 sequence: CASSPGQGNDEQYF. CDR3 DNA: TGTGCCAGCAGCCCGGGACAGGGGAACGACGAGCAGTACTTC.

The chain is built from TRBV5-5 and TRBJ1-4, with 8 bases that match TRBD1. V lost 1 base to trimming and J lost 6 bases; unmatched junction nucleotides: 11. Germline CDR1 reads SGHKS; CDR2 reads YYEKEE (reference sequence). The CDR3 loop spans 17 amino acids. CDR3 residues: CASSLKYLTGAYEKLFF. CDR3 nucleotide sequence: TGTGCCAGCAGCTTGAAATACCTGACAGGGGCTTATGAAAAACTGTTTTTT. Full variable domain (rest looked up from reference TRBV5-5 and TRBJ1-4): DAGVTQSPTHLIKTRGQQVTLRCSPISGHKSVSWYQQVLGQGPQFIFQYYEKEERGRGNFPDRFSARQFPNYSSELNVNALLLGDSALYLCASSLKYLTGAYEKLFFGSGTQLSVL.

In its sample, this clone was seen a few times. In nucleotides, the CDR3 is TGTGCCAGCAAGCGGGCCGGGTCCTTCTATGGCTACACCTTC. This gives the protein CASKRAGSFYGYTF. The rearrangement links TRBV2 to TRBJ1-2; D uncertain. The CDR3 covers 14 residues. The ends were cut back, 7 bases at V and 4 bases at J, with 16 bases in the middle. CDR1 and CDR2 from the germline V gene are SNHLY and FYNNEI.

The chain carries TRBV9 and TRBJ2-1; D not certain. V lost 2 bases and J lost 9, with 12 bases in between. Looked up from germline, CDR1 is SGDLS and CDR2 is YYNGEE. This CDR3 has 13 residues. The CDR3 protein is CASSVLPMAEQFF. The DNA of the CDR3 is TGTGCCAGCAGCGTCCTCCCTATGGCTGAGCAGTTCTTC.

The chain has TRBV6-1 and TRBJ1-2; D unresolved. Trimming removed 6 bases at V and 6 bases at J, with 14 bases between. The CDR3 length is 13 residues. The germline CDR1 and CDR2 sequences are MNHNS and SASEGT. The CDR3 protein is CASSPREVDGYTF. CDR3 DNA: TGTGCCAGCAGCCCAAGGGAAGTTGATGGCTACACCTTC.

The chain combines TRBV11-2 with TRBJ1-4; D call uncertain. The CDR3 spans 12 residues. V was clipped by 5 bases and J by 10 bases, with 11 bases between them. Germline V gene lookup returns CDR1 SGHAT and CDR2 FQNNGV. CDR3: CASSPPRGKLFF. The CDR3 nucleotides are TGTGCCAGCAGCCCCCCGCGGGGAAAACTGTTTTTT.

V is TRBV10-3 and J is TRBJ1-3, with D uncertain. There are 15 residues in the CDR3. Germline CDR1 and CDR2: ENHRY and SYGVKD. V lost 4 bases to trimming and J lost 2 bases, with 12 bases between them. CDR3 sequence (DNA): TGTGCCATCAGTGGCAACTCCGGCCCTGGAAACACCATATATTTT. It yields the protein CAISGNSGPGNTIYF.

This chain uses TRBV10-3 with TRBJ2-3; D is unresolved. The germline gives CDR1 ENHRY, CDR2 SYGVKD. CDR3 length: 15 amino acids. V was trimmed by 8 bases and J by 3 bases, leaving 18 bases between them. This CDR3 reads CAIRISQLATDTQYF. DNA for the CDR3: TGTGCCATCCGCATCTCCCAGTTAGCTACAGATACGCAGTATTTT.

The rearrangement joins TRBV5-1 to TRBJ2-6; D is unclear. The CDR3 contains 16 residues. CDR1 and CDR2 from the germline V gene are SGHRS and YFSETQ. The V gene lost 4 bases and the J gene lost 0 bases, with 11 bases spanning the gap. CDR3 sequence reads: CASSVLLSSGANVLTF. The CDR3 DNA is TGCGCCAGCAGCGTTCTTCTAAGCTCTGGGGCCAACGTCCTGACTTTC.